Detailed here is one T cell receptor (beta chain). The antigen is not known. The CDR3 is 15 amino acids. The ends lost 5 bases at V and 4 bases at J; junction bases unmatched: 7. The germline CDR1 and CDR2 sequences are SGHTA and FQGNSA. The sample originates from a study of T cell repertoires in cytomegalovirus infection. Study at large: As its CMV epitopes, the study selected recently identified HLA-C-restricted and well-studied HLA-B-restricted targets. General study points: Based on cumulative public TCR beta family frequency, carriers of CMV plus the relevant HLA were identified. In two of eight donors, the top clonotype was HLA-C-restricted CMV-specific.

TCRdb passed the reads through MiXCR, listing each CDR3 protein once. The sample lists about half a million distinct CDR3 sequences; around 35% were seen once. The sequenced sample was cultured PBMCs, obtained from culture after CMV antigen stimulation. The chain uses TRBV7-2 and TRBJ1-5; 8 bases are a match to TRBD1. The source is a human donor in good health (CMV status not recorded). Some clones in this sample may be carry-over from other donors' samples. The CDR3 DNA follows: TGTGCCAGCAGCGCCCGACAGGGGCCTAATCAGCCCCAGCATTTT. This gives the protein CASSARQGPNQPQHF.